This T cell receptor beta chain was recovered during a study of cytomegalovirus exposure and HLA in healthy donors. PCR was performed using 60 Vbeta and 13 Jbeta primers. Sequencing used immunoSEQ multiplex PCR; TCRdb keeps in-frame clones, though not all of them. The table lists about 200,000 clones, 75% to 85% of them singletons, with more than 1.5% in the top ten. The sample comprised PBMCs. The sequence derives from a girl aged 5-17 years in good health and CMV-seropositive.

The CDR3 DNA sequence: TGTGCCAGCAGCTTGGGGGGGACTTCCTCTGGAAACACCATATATTTT. It translates to CASSLGGTSSGNTIYF. V is TRBV5-4 and J is TRBJ1-3, with TRBD1 as a possible D gene (5 bases). CDR1 SGHNT and CDR2 YYREEE come from the germline V gene (reference sequence). The CDR3 runs 16 residues. The V end lost 0 bases, the J end lost 0 bases, and 10 bases lay between the germline ends.